This T cell receptor (beta chain) was profiled in a study of blood T cell repertoires in acute mononucleosis (TCRdb year 2020). About the study as a whole: Convalescent samples, representing the memory response, were collected 5 to 8 months after the acute presentation. The mean blood EBV load was 3.8 log10 genome copies per million B cells in acute infection and about 2.6 at convalescence. The study at large found these results: Because only a fraction of each donor's blood was analyzed, sampling error might partly account for the low clonotype overlap between the acute and convalescent samples. Both chains appeared to be involved in GLC-BM selection, with public TCRbeta motifs on BV14-BJ2 and BV20-BJ1 being observed alongside a TCRalpha motif on AV5-AJ31. Just 8.5% to 9% of the unique acute clonotypes remained in convalescence, but these persisting clonotypes accounted for most of the response, and new, diverse de novo clonotypes seemingly replaced the other acute clonotypes. With only a few donors in the cohort, group averages were based on very few individuals.

For TCR profiling, total RNA from at least 9,000 sorted tetramer+ CD8 T cells was reverse transcribed into cDNA. CDR3 regions were amplified by PCR with primers annealing to V and J regions, adding unique molecular identifiers to track templates. The immunoSEQ platform, including its sequencing and error-correction standards, was used to profile TCRalpha and TCRbeta chains. The original pipeline was this. Clonal copy numbers were corrected for sequencing and PCR errors, and CDR3s were defined per IMGT conventions. Only productive rearrangements were analyzed, using immunoSEQ Analyzer versions 2.0 and 3.0, with gene-pairing frequencies processed further in Microsoft Excel. Circos plots were used to visualize V-J pairings, and MEME together with a custom motifSearch program was used to find CDR3 motifs. The OLGA algorithm was used to calculate the probability of generation of TCR sequences. A clonotype seen at both visits was called persistent, a clonotype seen only at the acute visit was called nonpersistent, and a clonotype seen only at convalescence was called de novo. Any amino acid clonotype used by more than one donor was defined as a public TCR. The source is immuneACCESS, and TCRdb retained only in-frame sequences with V and J called. Part of the clones is not carried over; for the studies checked, unresolved V genes explain less than half of this, and the remainder is unexplained. D and trimming come from the DNA, and the V and J calls and clone size come from that table. For this sample there are about 1,700 clones; 25% appear just once. Together, the top ten hold about 24% of the sample.

The label giving this sample's time point can be read as: convalescence about 6 months (5-8 months) after acute presentation (visit 7). The study tracked CD8 T cell responses to two immunodominant EBV epitopes, BRLF1 109 (YVL-BR) and BMLF1 280 (GLC-BM), over primary infection. A positive serum heterophile antibody test together with EBV viral capsid antigen-specific IgM pointed to primary EBV infection. Total CD8 T cells were first enriched from PBMCs by magnetic positive selection (MACS). A FACSAria III was used to sort live CD3+ CD8+ tetramer+ cells to a purity above 90%. A PE-conjugated tetramer loaded with the BMLF1 280-288 peptide was used for cell sorting. After tetramer sorting, TCR repertoires of EBV epitope-specific CD8 T cells were deep-sequenced directly ex vivo at acute infection and at convalescence. The donors were three individuals between roughly 18 and 29 years old who had clinical acute infectious mononucleosis and laboratory evidence of primary EBV infection. Heparinized peripheral blood was collected once when donors presented clinically with mononucleosis symptoms and a second time roughly 6 months afterward. PBMCs were isolated by Ficoll-Paque density gradient centrifugation.

At the junction V is shortened by 7 bases and J by 9 bases, with 22 bases in between. From the cysteine up to the phenylalanine, the CDR3 has a length of 15 residues. Only CDR3 DNA is held: 45 bases, read in frame from base 1. CDR1 and CDR2 (SGHTA, FQGNSA) derive from the germline V gene. This clone was seen a few times. Base qualities are not recorded, but no much larger clone differs from it by a single base. The source was EBV GLC epitope tetramer+ CD8+ T cells sorted from PBMCs, collected during convalescence from infectious mononucleosis. The cell subset or site label corresponds to: CD8 T cells binding tetramer with EBV BMLF1 280-288 peptide (GLC-BM). This sequence was found in a woman aged 18 to 35 with infectious mononucleosis caused by EBV. The rearranged chain carries TRBV7-2 and TRBJ2-1; tentative D gene TRBD2, with 5 bases matching. In nucleotides, the sequence is TGTGCCAGCACCCAAGGTCATGGAGACGGGATTGAGCAGTTCTTC. This is translated as CASTQGHGDGIEQFF.